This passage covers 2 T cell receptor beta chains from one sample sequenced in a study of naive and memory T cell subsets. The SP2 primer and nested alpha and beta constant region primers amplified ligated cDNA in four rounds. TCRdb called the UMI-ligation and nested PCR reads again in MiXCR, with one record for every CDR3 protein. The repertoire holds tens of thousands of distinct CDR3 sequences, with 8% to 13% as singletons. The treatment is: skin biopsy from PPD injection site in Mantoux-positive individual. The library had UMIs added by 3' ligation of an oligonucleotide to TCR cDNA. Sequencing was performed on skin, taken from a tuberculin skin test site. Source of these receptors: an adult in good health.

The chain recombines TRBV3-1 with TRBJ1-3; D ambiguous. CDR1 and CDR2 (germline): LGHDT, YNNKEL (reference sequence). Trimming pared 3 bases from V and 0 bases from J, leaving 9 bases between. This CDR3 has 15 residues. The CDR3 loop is CASSQELNSGNTIYF. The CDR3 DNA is TGTGCCAGCAGCCAGGAACTTAACTCTGGAAACACCATATATTTT.

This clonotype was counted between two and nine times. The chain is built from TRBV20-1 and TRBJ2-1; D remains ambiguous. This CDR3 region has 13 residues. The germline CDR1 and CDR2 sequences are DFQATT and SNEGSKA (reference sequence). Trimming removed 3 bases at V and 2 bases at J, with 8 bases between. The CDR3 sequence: CSARAGTYNEQFF. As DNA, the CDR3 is TGCAGTGCTAGGGCTGGAACCTACAATGAGCAGTTCTTC.